This T cell receptor (beta chain) derives from a study of shared clonotypes between healthy human individuals. Study-wide findings and caveats: Larger estimated richness was generally recorded for naive subsets relative to memory subsets. Some naive CD4 clonotypes, roughly 4.7%, turned up in common across four donors.

As regards this clone: The target antigen is unknown.

V was clipped by 6 bases and J by 1 base; unmatched bases: 4. The germline V gene has CDR1 MRHNA and CDR2 SNTAGT. This CDR3 contains 16 residues. In the authors' workflow: ImmunoSEQ sequences covered only the junction and lacked quality scores; filtering therefore differed. Some clones are missing from TCRdb's copy, which holds only in-frame ones; the method was immunoSEQ multiplex PCR. V, J and clone size derive from that table, while D and trimming were established from the DNA sequence. The repertoire consists of about 2.4 million clones, with just over 90% occurring once and the leading ten covering 0.11% to 0.15%.

The specimen was naive CD4+ T cells sorted from blood. Stated subset: CD45RA+ positively selected. The J gene is TRBJ2-1, the V gene TRBV6-4, with 12 bases identical to TRBD2. The receptor was isolated from a young man in good health. DNA of the CDR3: TGTGCCAGCAGCCCTAGCGGGGGGGTTTCCTACAATGAGCAGTTCTTC. It yields the protein CASSPSGGVSYNEQFF.